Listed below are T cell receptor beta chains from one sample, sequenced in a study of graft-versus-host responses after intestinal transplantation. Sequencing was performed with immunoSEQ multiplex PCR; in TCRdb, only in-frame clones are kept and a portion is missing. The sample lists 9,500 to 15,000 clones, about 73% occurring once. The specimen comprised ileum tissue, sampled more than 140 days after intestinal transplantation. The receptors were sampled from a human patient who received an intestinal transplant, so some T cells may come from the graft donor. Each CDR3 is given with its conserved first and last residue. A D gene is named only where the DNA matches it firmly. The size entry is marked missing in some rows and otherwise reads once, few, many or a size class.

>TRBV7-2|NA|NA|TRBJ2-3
CASSPTSPGPDTQYF
TGTGCCAGCAGCCCAACGTCGCCAGGGCCAGATACGCAGTATTTT
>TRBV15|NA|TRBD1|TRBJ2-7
CATSRRPGQGIDEQYF
TGTGCCACCAGCAGGAGACCCGGACAGGGCATCGACGAGCAGTACTTC
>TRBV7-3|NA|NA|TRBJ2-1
CASSLTGDNEQFF
TGTGCCAGCAGCTTAACAGGGGACAATGAGCAGTTCTTC
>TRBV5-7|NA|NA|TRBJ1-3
CASSQDQAGDTIYF
TGTGCCAGCAGCCAGGACCAAGCGGGGGACACCATATATTTT
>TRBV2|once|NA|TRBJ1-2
CASSERNYGYTF
TGTGCCAGCAGTGAACGGAACTATGGCTACACCTTC
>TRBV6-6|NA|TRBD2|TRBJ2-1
CASSSTSGGSFNEQFF
TGTGCCAGCAGTTCGACTAGCGGGGGGTCCTTCAATGAGCAGTTCTTC
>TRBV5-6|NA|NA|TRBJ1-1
CASSLGLWDSNTEAFF
TGTGCCAGCAGCTTGGGGCTATGGGACTCCAACACTGAAGCTTTCTTT
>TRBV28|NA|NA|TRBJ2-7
CASTGPGPYEQYF
TGTGCCAGCACTGGTCCAGGCCCCTACGAGCAGTACTTC
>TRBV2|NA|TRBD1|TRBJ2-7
CASSEPTGGYEQYF
TGTGCCAGCAGTGAACCTACAGGGGGTTACGAGCAGTACTTC
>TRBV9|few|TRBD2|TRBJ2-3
CASSPKREDTQYF
TGTGCCAGCAGCCCAAAGCGGGAAGATACGCAGTATTTT
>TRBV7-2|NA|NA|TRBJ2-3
CASSLDRVNTQYF
TGTGCCAGCAGCTTAGACAGGGTGAATACGCAGTATTTT
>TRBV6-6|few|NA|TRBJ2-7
CASSFQGSGSYEQYF
TGTGCCAGCAGTTTTCAGGGTAGCGGCTCCTACGAGCAGTACTTC
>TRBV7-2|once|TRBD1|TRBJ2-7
CASTRDRDAYEQYF
TGTGCCAGCACCAGGGACAGGGACGCCTACGAGCAGTACTTC
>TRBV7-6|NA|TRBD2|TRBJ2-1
CASSWGGRYDSWNEQFF
TGTGCCAGCAGCTGGGGGGGTAGGTACGACTCCTGGAATGAGCAGTTCTTC
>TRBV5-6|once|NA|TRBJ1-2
CASSFRENYGYTF
TGTGCCAGCAGCTTTAGGGAGAACTATGGCTACACCTTC
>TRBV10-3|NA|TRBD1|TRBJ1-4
CAISESDRVSEKLFF
TGTGCCATCAGTGAGTCCGACAGGGTATCTGAAAAACTGTTTTTT
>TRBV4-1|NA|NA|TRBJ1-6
CASSLRDMYNSPLHF
TGCGCCAGCAGCCTTAGGGACATGTATAATTCACCCCTCCACTTT
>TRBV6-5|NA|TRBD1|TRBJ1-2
CASSTQGDLYGYTF
TGTGCCAGCAGTACCCAGGGGGACCTCTATGGCTACACCTTC
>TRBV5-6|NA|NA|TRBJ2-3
CASSPMIGGPYTDTQYF
TGTGCCAGCAGCCCGATGATTGGAGGGCCCTACACAGATACGCAGTATTTT
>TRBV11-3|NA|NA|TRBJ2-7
CASSFRDFGFEQYF
TGTGCCAGCAGCTTCCGGGACTTCGGCTTCGAGCAGTACTTC
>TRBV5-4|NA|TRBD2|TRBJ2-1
CASSPEKREIDEQFF
TGCGCCAGCAGTCCCGAGAAGCGGGAGATCGATGAGCAGTTCTTC
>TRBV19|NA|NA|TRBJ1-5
CASSFFGQGRFNSNQPQHF
NA